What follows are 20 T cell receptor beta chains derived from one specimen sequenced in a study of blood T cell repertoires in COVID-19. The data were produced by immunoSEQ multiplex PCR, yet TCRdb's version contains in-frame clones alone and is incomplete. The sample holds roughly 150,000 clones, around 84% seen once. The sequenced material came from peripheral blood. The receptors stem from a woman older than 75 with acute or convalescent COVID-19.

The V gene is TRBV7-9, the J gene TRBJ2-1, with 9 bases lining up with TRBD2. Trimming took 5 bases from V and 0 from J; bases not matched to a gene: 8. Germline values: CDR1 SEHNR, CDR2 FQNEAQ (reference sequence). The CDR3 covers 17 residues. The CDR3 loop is CASSGGTSRHSYNEQFF. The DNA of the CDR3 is TGTGCCAGCAGCGGAGGGACTAGCAGACACTCCTACAATGAGCAGTTCTTC.

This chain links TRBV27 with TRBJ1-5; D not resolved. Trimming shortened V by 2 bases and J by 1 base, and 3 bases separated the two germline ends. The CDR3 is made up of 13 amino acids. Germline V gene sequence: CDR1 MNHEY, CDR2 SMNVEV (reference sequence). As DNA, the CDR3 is TGTGCCAGCAGTTTAGAGAGCAATCAGCCCCAGCATTTT. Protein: CASSLESNQPQHF.

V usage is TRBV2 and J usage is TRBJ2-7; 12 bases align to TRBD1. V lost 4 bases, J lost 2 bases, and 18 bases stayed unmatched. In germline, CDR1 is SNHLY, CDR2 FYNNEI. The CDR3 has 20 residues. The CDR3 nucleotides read TGTGCCAGCAGTGTCTGGGGACAGGGGGCCAGCGGGAGATTTCCCTACGAGCAGTACTTC. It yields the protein CASSVWGQGASGRFPYEQYF.

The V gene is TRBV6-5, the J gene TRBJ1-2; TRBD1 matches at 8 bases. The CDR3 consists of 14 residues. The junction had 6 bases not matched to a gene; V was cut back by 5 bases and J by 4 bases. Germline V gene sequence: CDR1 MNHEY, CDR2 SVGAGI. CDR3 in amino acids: CASSRTGTRYGYTF. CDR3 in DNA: TGTGCCAGCAGTCGGACAGGGACGCGCTATGGCTACACCTTC.

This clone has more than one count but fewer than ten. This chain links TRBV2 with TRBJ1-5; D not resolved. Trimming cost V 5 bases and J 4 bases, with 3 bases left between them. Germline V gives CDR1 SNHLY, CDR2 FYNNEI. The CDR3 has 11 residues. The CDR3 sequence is CASSLNQPQHF. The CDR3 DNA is TGTGCCAGCAGTTTAAATCAGCCCCAGCATTTT.

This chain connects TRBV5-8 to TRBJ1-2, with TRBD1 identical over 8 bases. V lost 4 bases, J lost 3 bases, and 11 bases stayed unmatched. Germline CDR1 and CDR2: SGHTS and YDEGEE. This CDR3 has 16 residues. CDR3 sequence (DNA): TGTGCCAGCAGCGCGGGTCCCGGGACAGGATACTATGGCTACACCTTC. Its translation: CASSAGPGTGYYGYTF.

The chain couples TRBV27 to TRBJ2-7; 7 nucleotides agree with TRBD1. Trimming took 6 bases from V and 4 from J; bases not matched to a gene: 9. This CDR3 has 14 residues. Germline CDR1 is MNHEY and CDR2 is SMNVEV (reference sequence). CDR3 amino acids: CASRRDRVGYEQYF. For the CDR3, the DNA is TGTGCCAGCAGACGCGACAGGGTTGGATACGAGCAGTACTTC.

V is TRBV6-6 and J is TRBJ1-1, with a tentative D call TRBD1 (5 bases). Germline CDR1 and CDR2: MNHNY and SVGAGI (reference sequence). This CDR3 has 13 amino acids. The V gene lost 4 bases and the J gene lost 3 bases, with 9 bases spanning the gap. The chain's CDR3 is CASSSTGDTEAFF. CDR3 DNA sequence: TGTGCCAGCAGTTCAACAGGCGACACTGAAGCTTTCTTT.

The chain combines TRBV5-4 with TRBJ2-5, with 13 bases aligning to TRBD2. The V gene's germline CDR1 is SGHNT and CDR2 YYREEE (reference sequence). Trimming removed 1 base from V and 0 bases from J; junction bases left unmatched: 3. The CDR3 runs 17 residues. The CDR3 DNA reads TGTGCCAGCAGCTTGACTAGCGGGGGGGGGTACCAAGAGACCCAGTACTTC. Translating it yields CASSLTSGGGYQETQYF. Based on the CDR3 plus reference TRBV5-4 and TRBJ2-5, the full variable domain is ETGVTQSPTHLIKTRGQQVTLRCSSQSGHNTVSWYQQALGQGPQFIFQYYREEENGRGNFPPRFSGLQFPNYSSELNVNALELDDSALYLCASSLTSGGGYQETQYFGPGTRLLVL.

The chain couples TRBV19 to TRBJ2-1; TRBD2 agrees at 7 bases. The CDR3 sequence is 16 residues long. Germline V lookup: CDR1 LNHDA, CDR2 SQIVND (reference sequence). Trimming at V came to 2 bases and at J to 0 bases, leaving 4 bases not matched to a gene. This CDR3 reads CASSISGTVSYNEQFF. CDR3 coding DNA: TGTGCCAGTAGTATAAGCGGGACGGTCTCCTACAATGAGCAGTTCTTC.

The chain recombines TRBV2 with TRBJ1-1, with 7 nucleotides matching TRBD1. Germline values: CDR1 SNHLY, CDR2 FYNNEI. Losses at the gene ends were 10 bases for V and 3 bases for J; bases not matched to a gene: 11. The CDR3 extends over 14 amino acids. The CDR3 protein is CATLRGQGDTEAFF. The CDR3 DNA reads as TGTGCCACCCTAAGGGGGCAGGGAGACACTGAAGCTTTCTTT.

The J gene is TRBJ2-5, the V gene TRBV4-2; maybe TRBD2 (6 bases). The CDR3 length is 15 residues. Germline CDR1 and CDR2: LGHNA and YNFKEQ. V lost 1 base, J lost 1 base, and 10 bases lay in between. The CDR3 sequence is CASSQGRGTQETQYF. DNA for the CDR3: TGTGCCAGCAGCCAAGGGCGGGGCACCCAAGAGACCCAGTACTTC.

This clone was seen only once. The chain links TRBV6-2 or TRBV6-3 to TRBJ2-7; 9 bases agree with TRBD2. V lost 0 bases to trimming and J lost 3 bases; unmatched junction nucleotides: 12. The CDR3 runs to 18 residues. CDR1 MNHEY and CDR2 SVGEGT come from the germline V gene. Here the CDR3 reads CASSYSPSGKFSSYEQYF. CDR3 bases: TGTGCCAGCAGTTACTCGCCTAGCGGGAAATTCTCGAGCTACGAGCAGTACTTC.

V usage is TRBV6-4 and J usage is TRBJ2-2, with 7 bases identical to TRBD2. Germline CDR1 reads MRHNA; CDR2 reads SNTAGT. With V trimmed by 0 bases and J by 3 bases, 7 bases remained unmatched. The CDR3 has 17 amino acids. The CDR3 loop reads CASSDSTTSPDTGELFF. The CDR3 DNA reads TGTGCCAGCAGTGACTCAACGACTAGCCCGGACACCGGGGAGCTGTTTTTT.

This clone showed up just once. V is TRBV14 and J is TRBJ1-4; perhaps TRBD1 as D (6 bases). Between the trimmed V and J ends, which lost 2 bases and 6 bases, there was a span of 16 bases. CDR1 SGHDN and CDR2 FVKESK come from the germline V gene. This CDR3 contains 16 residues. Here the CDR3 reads CASSQLEGGVYEKLFF. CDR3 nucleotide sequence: TGTGCCAGCAGCCAATTAGAAGGGGGGGTTTATGAAAAACTGTTTTTT.

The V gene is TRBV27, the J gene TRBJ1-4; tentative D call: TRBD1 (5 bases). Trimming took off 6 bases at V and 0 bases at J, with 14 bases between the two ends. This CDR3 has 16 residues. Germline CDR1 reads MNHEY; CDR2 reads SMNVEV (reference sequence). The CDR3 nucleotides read TGTGCCAGCAGATCGCGGGACTTCTCAACTAATGAAAAACTGTTTTTT. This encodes CASRSRDFSTNEKLFF.

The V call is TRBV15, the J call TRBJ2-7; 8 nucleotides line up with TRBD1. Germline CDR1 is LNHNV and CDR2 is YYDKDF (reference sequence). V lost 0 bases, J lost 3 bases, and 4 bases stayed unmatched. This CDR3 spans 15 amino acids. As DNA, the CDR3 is TGTGCCACCAGCAGAGAGCAGGGGGCGAGCTACGAGCAGTACTTC. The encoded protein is CATSREQGASYEQYF. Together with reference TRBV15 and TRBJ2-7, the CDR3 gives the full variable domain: DAMVIQNPRYQVTQFGKPVTLSCSQTLNHNVMYWYQQKSSQAPKLLFHYYDKDFNNEADTPDNFQSRRPNTSFCFLDIRSPGLGDTAMYLCATSREQGASYEQYFGPGTRLTVT.

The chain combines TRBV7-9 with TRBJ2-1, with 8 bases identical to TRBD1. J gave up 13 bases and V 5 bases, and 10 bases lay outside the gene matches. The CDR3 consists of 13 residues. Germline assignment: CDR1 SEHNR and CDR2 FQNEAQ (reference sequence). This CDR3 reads CASSTLRDRTQFF. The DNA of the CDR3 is TGTGCCAGCAGCACCCTGCGGGACAGGACACAGTTCTTC. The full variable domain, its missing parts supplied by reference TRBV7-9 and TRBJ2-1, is DTGVSQNPRHKITKRGQNVTFRCDPISEHNRLYWYRQTLGQGPEFLTYFQNEAQLEKSRLLSDRFSAERPKGSFSTLEIQRTEQGDSAMYLCASSTLRDRTQFFGPGTRLTVL.

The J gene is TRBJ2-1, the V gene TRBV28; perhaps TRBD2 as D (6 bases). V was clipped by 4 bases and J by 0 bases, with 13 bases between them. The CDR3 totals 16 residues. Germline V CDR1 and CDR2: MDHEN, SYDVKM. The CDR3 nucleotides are TGTGCCAGCAGTTCTGGGGGGTCCTCCTCCTACAATGAGCAGTTCTTC. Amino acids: CASSSGGSSSYNEQFF.

CDR3 loop: CASSSPGHRYEQYF. The CDR3 region has the DNA TGTGCCAGCAGCTCTCCGGGACATCGATACGAGCAGTACTTC. This rearrangement joins TRBV11-3 to TRBJ2-7; a weak D match, TRBD1 (6 bases). The CDR3 contains 14 residues. Germline V CDR1 and CDR2: SGHNT, YENEEA. Trimming stripped 4 bases from V and 4 bases from J, with 14 bases between.